The 17 T cell receptor beta chains given below trace back to one sample, sequenced in a study (dated by TCRdb to 2013 to 2016). Cells that were CD4+CD25+CD127-/low were isolated as Tregs. Library preparation was by 5' RACE. The instrument was an Illumina MiSeq. Using fastp trimming at Q25 and MiXCR clonotype assembly, TCRdb reanalyzed the public sequencing data and kept in-frame beta chains. Rows merge per CDR3 protein into single entries with the most common DNA and genes. A total of roughly 60,000 distinct CDR3 sequences appear in this sample, approximately 26% of them only once. The top ten hold 2% to 2.5% of the sample. Sequencing input: tumor-infiltrating Tregs sorted from the breast tumor. These receptors all come from a female donor with breast cancer.

This clonotype was counted a few times. V usage is TRBV7-3 and J usage is TRBJ2-1; 9 positions match TRBD1. The junction had 6 bases not matched to a gene; V was cut back by 4 bases and J by 8 bases. The CDR3 covers 14 residues. CDR1 is SGHTA and CDR2 is FQGTGA in the germline V gene. The CDR3 reads CASSSRTGADEQFF. The CDR3 DNA sequence: TGTGCCAGCAGCTCACGGACAGGGGCAGATGAGCAGTTCTTC.

The rearrangement joins TRBV6-2 or TRBV6-3 to TRBJ2-7; D gene unclear. V was cut by 3 bases and J by 6 bases, with 6 bases left in between. CDR3 length: 11 residues. Germline values: CDR1 MNHEY, CDR2 SVGEGT. The DNA of the CDR3 is TGTGCCAGCAGTTATATCGGCGAGCAGTACTTC. It yields the protein CASSYIGEQYF.

The sample holds a few counts of this clonotype. One base away lies a much larger clone, so this may be a sequencing read error. V usage is TRBV12-3 or TRBV12-4 and J usage is TRBJ2-7; D may match TRBD1 or TRBD2 (5 bases each). The CDR3 is 14 residues long. Here the CDR3 reads CASSEYLGTYEQHF. CDR3 nucleotides: TGTGCCAGCAGCGAGTACTTAGGGACCTACGAGCAGCACTTC.

A remark on this clonotype: A much larger clone differs by one base, so this may be a read error. The chain couples TRBV5-1 to TRBJ1-1, with D unclear. This CDR3 region has 13 residues. Germline V gives CDR1 SGHRS, CDR2 YFSETQ. CDR3 in DNA: TGCACCAGCAGCTTGGAGGGTGGATTTGAAGCTTTCTTT. It codes for CTSSLEGGFEAFF.

The chain employs TRBV7-2 and TRBJ2-2; D is unclear. The CDR3 has 14 residues. V lost 2 bases and J lost 5, with 9 bases in between. In germline, CDR1 is SGHTA, CDR2 FQGNSA. The CDR3 nucleotides are TGTGCCAGCAGCTTACTAAAAGGGACCGGGGAGCTGTTTTTT. As protein: CASSLLKGTGELFF.

The J gene is TRBJ2-5, the V gene TRBV20-1, with no clear D. Deletions cut 2 bases from V and 3 bases from J, with 7 bases between. CDR1 DFQATT and CDR2 SNEGSKA come from the germline V gene (reference sequence). CDR3 length: 12 residues. CDR3 region: CSARLLKETQYF. The CDR3 nucleotides read TGCAGTGCTAGATTGCTAAAAGAGACCCAGTACTTC.

A word on this clonotype: It may be a read error: a sequence one base away is much more abundant. This chain uses TRBV10-3 with TRBJ2-1; 8 nucleotides align to TRBD1. The V gene's germline CDR1 is ENHRY and CDR2 SYGVKD. The CDR3 spans 17 residues. Trimming cost V 5 bases and J 0 bases; bases outside gene matches: 9. CDR3 protein: CAISNPKGQGSYNEQFF. In nucleotides, the CDR3 is TGTGCCATCAGTAACCCTAAAGGACAGGGCTCCTACAATGAGCAGTTCTTC.

This sequence joins TRBV18 and TRBJ2-1, with 10 bases lining up with TRBD2. The CDR3 totals 15 residues. J lost 5 bases, V lost 5 bases, and 6 bases had no gene match. Germline CDR1 KGHSH, CDR2 LQKENI. The DNA of the CDR3 is TGTGCCAGCTCAGGGATGACTAGCGGGCACAATGAGCAGTTCTTC. This translates into CASSGMTSGHNEQFF.

This clonotype has ten or more counts. The chain is built from TRBV15 and TRBJ1-1; no firm D call. Germline V CDR1 and CDR2: LNHNV, YYDKDF (reference sequence). The CDR3 spans 13 residues. V was clipped by 0 bases and J by 10 bases, with 12 bases between them. CDR3 nucleotide sequence: TGTGCCACCAGCAGAGATATGGGCGGAGCAGCTTTCTTT. The encoded protein is CATSRDMGGAAFF.

V is TRBV6-2 or TRBV6-3 and J is TRBJ2-5; 9 nucleotides agree with TRBD2. This CDR3 region has 13 residues. Germline CDR1 reads MNHEY; CDR2 reads SVGEGT. The CDR3 DNA is TGTGCTATTGCGGGAGGGCCTCGGGAGACCCAGTACTTC. Its translation is CAIAGGPRETQYF.

This clonotype was seen more than once but under ten times. The chain couples TRBV5-6 to TRBJ2-4; D possibly corresponds to TRBD1 (6 bases). Trimming took 2 bases from V and 6 from J, leaving 9 bases between them. Germline CDR1 is SGHDT and CDR2 is YYEEEE. The length of the CDR3 is 13 residues. In nucleotides, the CDR3 is TGTGCCAGCAGCTTAACAGGGCCAAACATTCAGTACTTC. Translation gives CASSLTGPNIQYF. The full variable domain, completed using reference TRBV5-6 and TRBJ2-4, is DAGVTQSPTHLIKTRGQQVTLRCSPKSGHDTVSWYQQALGQGPQFIFQYYEEEERQRGNFPDRFSGHQFPNYSSELNVNALLLGDSALYLCASSLTGPNIQYFGAGTRLSVL.

This clonotype was detected a few times. The J gene is TRBJ2-5, the V gene TRBV7-6; TRBD2 agrees at 15 bases. V dropped 5 bases and J dropped 5; count of bases not matched to a gene: 6. Germline V gives CDR1 SGHVS, CDR2 FNYEAQ. CDR3 size: 16 residues. CDR3 protein: CASSRTSGGAVETQYF. The CDR3 nucleotides read TGTGCCAGCAGCCGGACTAGCGGGGGGGCAGTGGAGACCCAGTACTTC. The whole variable domain, filled in from reference TRBV7-6 and TRBJ2-5, reads GAGVSQSPRYKVTKRGQDVALRCDPISGHVSLYWYRQALGQGPEFLTYFNYEAQQDKSGLPNDRFSAERPEGSISTLTIQRTEQRDSAMYRCASSRTSGGAVETQYFGPGTRLLVL.

The V and J genes are TRBV27 and TRBJ1-2; D not certain. Deletions cut 5 bases from V and 8 bases from J, with 18 bases between. The CDR3 covers 14 residues. Germline-derived CDR1 and CDR2 are MNHEY and SMNVEV (reference sequence). The DNA of the CDR3 is TGTGCCAGCAGTCTAGACGGAAACTTGGGGGGCTACACCTTC. This sequence encodes CASSLDGNLGGYTF.

The chain combines TRBV20-1 with TRBJ1-2; no definite D call. This CDR3 spans 14 amino acids. Per germline, CDR1 DFQATT and CDR2 SNEGSKA (reference sequence). Trimming cost V 4 bases and J 8 bases, with 20 bases left between them. CDR3 in amino acids: CSAMSGMAAYGYTF. Written as DNA, the CDR3 is TGCAGTGCTATGTCCGGGATGGCAGCCTACGGCTACACCTTC.

This clonotype was found many times. The rearrangement uses TRBV12-3 or TRBV12-4 and TRBJ2-5; 7 nucleotides agree with TRBD2. The CDR3 spans 13 residues. Unmatched junction bases numbered 2, after V lost 4 bases and J lost 3 bases. The chain's CDR3 is CASSYSGKETQYF. The CDR3 coding sequence is TGTGCCAGCAGTTACAGCGGGAAAGAGACCCAGTACTTC.

In this sample, this clonotype turned up many times. The chain's CDR3 is CASSLVGSTDTQYF. CDR3 DNA: TGTGCCAGCAGCTTAGTTGGCAGCACAGATACGCAGTATTTT. V and J are TRBV7-6 and TRBJ2-3; D is unclear. This CDR3 contains 14 residues. Trimming removed 1 base at V and 0 bases at J, with 5 bases between. The germline gives CDR1 SGHVS, CDR2 FNYEAQ.

The chain joins TRBV2 to TRBJ1-1; D is perhaps TRBD1 (5 bases). CDR3 size: 12 residues. Trimming took off 8 bases at V and 5 bases at J, with 12 bases between the two ends. Germline V CDR1 and CDR2: SNHLY, FYNNEI. CDR3: CASGTWGTEAFF. The CDR3, as DNA: TGTGCCAGCGGAACCTGGGGGACTGAAGCTTTCTTT.